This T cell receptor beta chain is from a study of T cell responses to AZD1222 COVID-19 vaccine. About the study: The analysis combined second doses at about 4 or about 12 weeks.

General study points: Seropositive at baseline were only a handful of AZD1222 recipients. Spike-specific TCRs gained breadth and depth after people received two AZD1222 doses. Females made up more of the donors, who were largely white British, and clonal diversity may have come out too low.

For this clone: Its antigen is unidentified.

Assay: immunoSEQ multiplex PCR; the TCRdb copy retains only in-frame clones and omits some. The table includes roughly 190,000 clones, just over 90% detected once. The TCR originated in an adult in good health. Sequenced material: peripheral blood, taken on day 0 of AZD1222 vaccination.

CDR3 protein: CASNEQGGNYEQYF. In nucleotides, the CDR3 is TGCGCCAGCAATGAGCAGGGGGGAAACTACGAGCAGTACTTC. The rearrangement uses TRBV5-1 and TRBJ2-7; a weak D match, TRBD1 (7 bases). Germline loops: CDR1 SGHRS, CDR2 YFSETQ. This CDR3 contains 14 residues. V lost 6 bases, J lost 3 bases, and 16 bases lay in between.